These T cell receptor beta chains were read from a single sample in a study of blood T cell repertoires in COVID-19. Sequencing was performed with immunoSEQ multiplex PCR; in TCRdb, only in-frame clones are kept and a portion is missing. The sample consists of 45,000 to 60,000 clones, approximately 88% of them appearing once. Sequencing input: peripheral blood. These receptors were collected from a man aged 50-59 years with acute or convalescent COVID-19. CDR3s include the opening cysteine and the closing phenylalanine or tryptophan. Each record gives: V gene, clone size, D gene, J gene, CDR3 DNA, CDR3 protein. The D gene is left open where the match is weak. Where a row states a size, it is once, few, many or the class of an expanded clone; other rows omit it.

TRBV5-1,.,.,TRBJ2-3,TGCGCCAGCAGCTTTAATGGGCAGGGCACAGATACGCAGTATTTT,CASSFNGQGTDTQYF
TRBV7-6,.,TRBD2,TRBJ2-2,TGTGCCAGCAGCTCCCCGACTAGCGGGAGAACCGGGGAGCTGTTTTTT,CASSSPTSGRTGELFF
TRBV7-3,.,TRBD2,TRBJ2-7,TGTGCCAGCAGCCGCCGGGACAGGGGTTTACCGGGACTAGCGGGAGAAGGCTACGAGCAGTACTTC,CASSRRDRGLPGLAGEGYEQYF
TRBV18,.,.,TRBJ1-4,TGTGCCAGCTCACCTTCTTACCGGACGGGGGAACATGCTAATGAAAAACTGTTTTTT,CASSPSYRTGEHANEKLFF
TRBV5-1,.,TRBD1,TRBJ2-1,TGCGCCAGCAGCTTGCCCCGGGGACAGGTACTATTTAGCAATGAGCAGTTCTTC,CASSLPRGQVLFSNEQFF
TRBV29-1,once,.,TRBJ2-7,TGCAGCGTTGAAGATAGCAGCTCCTACGAGCAGTACTTC,CSVEDSSSYEQYF
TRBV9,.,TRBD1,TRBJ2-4,TGTGCCAGCAGCGCGGCAGGGGGCAGGGGCCACAAAAACATTCAGTACTTC,CASSAAGGRGHKNIQYF
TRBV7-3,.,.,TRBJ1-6,TGTGCCAGCAGCTTAACGGGTGTATTACGAGGAGGTAATTCACCCCTCCACTTT,CASSLTGVLRGGNSPLHF
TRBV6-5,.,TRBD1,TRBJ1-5,TGTGCCAGCAGGGACAGGGGCGATCAGCCCCAGCATTTT,CASRDRGDQPQHF
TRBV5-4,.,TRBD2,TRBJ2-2,TGTGCCAGCACCACCAGCGGGGCCCTCACCGGGGAGCTGTTTTTT,CASTTSGALTGELFF
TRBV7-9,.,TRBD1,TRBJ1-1,TGTGCCAGCAGCGACGGACAGGGGGGGACTGAAGCTTTCTTT,CASSDGQGGTEAFF
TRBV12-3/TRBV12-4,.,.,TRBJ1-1,TGTGCCAGCAGGACTCAGGGATTTACTGAAGCTTTCTTT,CASRTQGFTEAFF
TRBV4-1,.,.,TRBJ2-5,TGCGCCAGCAGCCCTGAGACTCTCCAAGAGACCCAGTACTTC,CASSPETLQETQYF
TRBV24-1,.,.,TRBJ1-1,TGTGCCACCGAGCAGGGGAGAGCTTTCTTT,CATEQGRAFF
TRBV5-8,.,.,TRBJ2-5,TGTGCCAGCAGCTTGGACGAGAACAGAGGGGAGACCCAGTACTTC,CASSLDENRGETQYF
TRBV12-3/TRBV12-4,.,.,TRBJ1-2,TGTGCCAGCAGTCCCGGACAGATTGGCTACACCTTC,CASSPGQIGYTF
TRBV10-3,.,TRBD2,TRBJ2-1,TGTGCCATCAGTGAGCTTGCGGGAGGGAAGAATGAGCAGTTCTTC,CAISELAGGKNEQFF
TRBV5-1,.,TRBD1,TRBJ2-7,TGCGCCAGCAGCTTGAAACAGGGGCTTACCAACGAGCAGTACTTC,CASSLKQGLTNEQYF
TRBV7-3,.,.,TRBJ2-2,TGTGCCAGCAGCTTTGCGGGACAGTCGAACACCGGGGAGCTGTTTTTT,CASSFAGQSNTGELFF
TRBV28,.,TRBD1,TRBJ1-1,TGTGCCAGCAGTAAATATTACAGGGGGCGCGGGACTGAAGCTTTCTTT,CASSKYYRGRGTEAFF
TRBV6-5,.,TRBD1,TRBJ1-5,TGTGCCAGCAGTCCTCGGGGGACAGCTAATCAGCCCCAGCATTTT,CASSPRGTANQPQHF
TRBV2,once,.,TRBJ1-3,TGTGCCAGCAGTGGAACAGGCTCTGGAAACACCATATATTTT,CASSGTGSGNTIYF
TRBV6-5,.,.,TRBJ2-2,TGTGCCAGCAGTTACCCCGCTACCAAGTACGGGGAGCTGTTTTTT,CASSYPATKYGELFF
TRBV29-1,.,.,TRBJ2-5,TGCAGCGTTGTCAACGGACTGCAAGAGACCCAGTACTTC,CSVVNGLQETQYF
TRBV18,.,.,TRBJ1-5,TGTGCCAGCTCACCGGGAAGGGAGGGGAATCAGCCCCAGCATTTT,CASSPGREGNQPQHF
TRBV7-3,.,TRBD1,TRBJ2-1,TGTGCCAGCAGCTCGGACAGGGGGCTTCAGTTCTTC,CASSSDRGLQFF
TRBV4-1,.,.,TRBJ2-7,TGCGCCAGCAGCCAAGCTCGGACTGGCTCCTACGAGCAGTACTTC,CASSQARTGSYEQYF
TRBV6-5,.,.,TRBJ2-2,TGTGCCAGCAGCCCCGGGAGCGGGGAGCTGTTTTTT,CASSPGSGELFF
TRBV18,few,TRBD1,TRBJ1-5,TGTGCCAGCTCACCTCTAGGACAGGGAGATCAGCCCCAGCATTTT,CASSPLGQGDQPQHF
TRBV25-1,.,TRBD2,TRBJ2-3,TGTGCCAGCAGCCCGGGACTACCTTTCACAGATACGCAGTATTTT,CASSPGLPFTDTQYF
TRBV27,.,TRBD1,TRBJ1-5,TGTGCCAGCAGTTTCGGACAGGGAAATCAGCCCCAGCATTTT,CASSFGQGNQPQHF
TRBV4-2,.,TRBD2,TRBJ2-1,TGTGCCAGCAGCCCCGGACTAGCGGGAGATTATGAGCAGTTCTTC,CASSPGLAGDYEQFF
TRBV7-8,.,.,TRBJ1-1,TGTGCCAGTAAAGGGGGGGCTAATGTCGCTGAAGCTTTCTTT,CASKGGANVAEAFF
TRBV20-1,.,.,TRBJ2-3,TGCAGTGCTAGTGTCTCGGCTGGCGGTACTCGACCTCAGAGAACAGATACGCAGTATTTT,CSASVSAGGTRPQRTDTQYF
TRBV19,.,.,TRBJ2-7,TGTGCCAGTAGTCCCAAGAGGTTCACAGGGATCTTCTACGAGCAGTACTTC,CASSPKRFTGIFYEQYF
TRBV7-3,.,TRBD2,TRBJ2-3,TGTGCCAGCAGCGCTCCTCTAGCGGGAGGACAGGATACGCAGTATTTT,CASSAPLAGGQDTQYF
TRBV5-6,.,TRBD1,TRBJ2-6,TGTGCCAGCAGCAGGGACAGGGGAGAGGCCAACGTCCTGACTTTC,CASSRDRGEANVLTF
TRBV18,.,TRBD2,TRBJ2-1,TGTGCCAGCTCCCTACGGACTAGCGGGCTACGAAGCTCCTACAATGAGCAGTTCTTC,CASSLRTSGLRSSYNEQFF
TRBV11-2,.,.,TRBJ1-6,TGTGCCAGCAGCTTAGATCCAGGGGCCAATTCACCCCTCCACTTT,CASSLDPGANSPLHF
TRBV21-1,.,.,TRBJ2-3,TGTGCCAGCAGCCAAGCCTATATTGGTGCCCCCGGGGGAGATACGCAGTATTTT,CASSQAYIGAPGGDTQYF
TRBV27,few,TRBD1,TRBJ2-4,TGTGCCAGCAGTTCTAACAGGGGCCCTGACATTCAGTACTTC,CASSSNRGPDIQYF
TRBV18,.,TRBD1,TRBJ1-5,TGTGCCAGCTCACAGGTTACAGGGGTAAGTCAGCCCCAGCATTTT,CASSQVTGVSQPQHF
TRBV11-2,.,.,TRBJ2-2,TGTGCCAGCAGCGCCAGATCCTACACCGGGGAGCTGTTTTTT,CASSARSYTGELFF
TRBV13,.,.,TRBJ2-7,TGTGCCAGCACCCTTAGTATGGGGGGCGAGCAGTACTTC,CASTLSMGGEQYF
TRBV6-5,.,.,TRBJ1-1,TGTGCCAGCAGCTTTTACCGGGATACTGAAGCTTTCTTT,CASSFYRDTEAFF
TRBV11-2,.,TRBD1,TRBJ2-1,TGTGCCAGCAGCTTGTTCATAGGGGGCGGTTATGAGCAGTTCTTC,CASSLFIGGGYEQFF
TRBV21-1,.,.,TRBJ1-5,TGTGCCAGCAGAAAACAGGGTAATCAGCCCCAGCATTTT,CASRKQGNQPQHF
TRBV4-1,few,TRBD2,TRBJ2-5,TGCGCCAGCAGCCCAATGACTAGCGGAGAGACCCAGTACTTC,CASSPMTSGETQYF
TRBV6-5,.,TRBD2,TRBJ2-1,TGTGCCAGCAGTTACGAATCGGGGGGGGCTTTCAATGAGCAGTTCTTC,CASSYESGGAFNEQFF
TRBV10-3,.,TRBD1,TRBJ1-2,TGTGCCATCAGTGCGTCCTCGGGACAGACCTCTAGGGGCTACACCTTC,CAISASSGQTSRGYTF
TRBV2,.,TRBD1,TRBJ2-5,TGTGCCAGCAGTGATCCTTTGGGACAGCAAGAGACCCAGTACTTC,CASSDPLGQQETQYF